The 6 T cell receptor beta chains given below trace back to one sample, sequenced in a study of shared clonotypes between healthy human individuals. Some clones are missing from TCRdb's copy, which holds only in-frame ones; the method was immunoSEQ multiplex PCR. This table holds about 2.3 million clones, 85% to 95% found once. Sequencing used naive CD4+ T cells from PBMCs. Subset denoted: CD45RA+ positively selected. These receptors originate from a man between 18 and 35 years old in good health. Some clones in this sample may be carry-over from other donors' samples.

The V gene is TRBV30, the J gene TRBJ1-2; weak D call: TRBD1 (5 bases). Trimming stripped 0 bases from V and 4 bases from J, with 15 bases between. Germline assignment: CDR1 GTSNPN and CDR2 SVGIG (reference sequence). CDR3 length equals 15 residues. The CDR3 DNA follows: TGTGCCTGGAGTGTAGAGGGATTGGGGGTCTATGGCTACACCTTC. Translation: CAWSVEGLGVYGYTF.

The genes are TRBV7-9 and TRBJ1-3; D not resolved. This CDR3 has 15 residues. Per the germline V gene, CDR1 is SEHNR and CDR2 is FQNEAQ (reference sequence). The V end was cut by 2 bases, the J end by 0 bases, with 8 bases between. CDR3 residues: CASSLSTISGNTIYF. CDR3 sequence (DNA): TGTGCCAGCAGCTTATCGACGATCTCTGGAAACACCATATATTTT.

The chain links TRBV28 to TRBJ2-4; the match to TRBD2 covers 8 bases. The CDR3 runs to 14 residues. The J segment lost 6 bases and the V segment lost 8 bases, leaving 9 bases of the junction unmatched. Looked up from germline, CDR1 is MDHEN and CDR2 is SYDVKM. The CDR3 bases are TGTGCCAGCGGGCCCCCCGGGACTAGAAACATTCAGTACTTC. Translation gives CASGPPGTRNIQYF.

The chain couples TRBV28 to TRBJ2-7; 7 bases map to TRBD1. The J segment lost 4 bases and the V segment lost 3 bases, leaving 6 bases of the junction unmatched. CDR1 and CDR2 from the germline V gene are MDHEN and SYDVKM. The CDR3 consists of 14 residues. In DNA, the CDR3 is TGTGCCAGCAGTTTTGGGGACAGCAGGTACGAGCAGTACTTC. Translating gives CASSFGDSRYEQYF.

The rearrangement joins TRBV10-3 to TRBJ2-2; D possibly corresponds to TRBD1 (6 bases). CDR1 and CDR2 from the germline V gene are ENHRY and SYGVKD. The CDR3 is 15 residues long. Trimming took 3 bases from V and 2 from J, leaving 10 bases between them. CDR3 in DNA: TGTGCCATCAGTGAACCGGGACACAACACCGGGGAGCTGTTTTTT. Translating it yields CAISEPGHNTGELFF.

The chain has TRBV30 and TRBJ1-4, with 7 nucleotides matching TRBD1. Germline CDR1 is GTSNPN and CDR2 is SVGIG (reference sequence). V was pared by 5 bases and J by 0 bases, with 3 bases of the junction left unmatched. CDR3 size: 14 residues. The CDR3 nucleotides are TGTGCCTGGGGGGACAGAGCAACTAATGAAAAACTGTTTTTT. Amino acid sequence: CAWGDRATNEKLFF.